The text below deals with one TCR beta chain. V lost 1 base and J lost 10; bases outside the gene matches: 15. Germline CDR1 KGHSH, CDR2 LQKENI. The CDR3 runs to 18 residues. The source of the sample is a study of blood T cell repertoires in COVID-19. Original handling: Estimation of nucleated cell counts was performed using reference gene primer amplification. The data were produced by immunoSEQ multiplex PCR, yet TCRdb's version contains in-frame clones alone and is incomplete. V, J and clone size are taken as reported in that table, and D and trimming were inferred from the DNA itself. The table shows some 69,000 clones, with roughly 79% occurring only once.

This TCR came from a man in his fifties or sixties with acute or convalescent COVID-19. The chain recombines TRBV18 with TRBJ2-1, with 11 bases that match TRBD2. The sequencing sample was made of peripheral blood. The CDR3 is CASSPLRTSTSGVGEQFF. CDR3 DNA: TGTGCCAGCTCACCACTGCGAACATCGACTAGCGGGGTCGGGGAGCAGTTCTTC.